The 26 T cell receptor beta chains below were found in one sample sequenced in a study of T cell repertoires in cytomegalovirus infection. TCRdb re-called the reads with MiXCR, one entry per CDR3 protein. Of fewer than 550,000 distinct CDR3 sequences in the sample, 16% were seen once. Sample: CD8+ T cells from PBMCs. The receptors come from a human donor in good health (CMV status not recorded). Some clones in this sample may be carry-over from other donors' samples.

This clonotype was found many times. The chain carries TRBV4-1 and TRBJ2-7; D gene uncertain. CDR1 is MGHRA and CDR2 is YSYEKL in the germline V gene. Trimming removed 4 bases from V and 1 base from J, with 11 bases in between. This CDR3 is 14 amino acids long. CDR3 DNA sequence: TGCGCCAGCAGCCCCGCGCTAGGTTCCTACGAGCAGTACTTC. Amino acid sequence: CASSPALGSYEQYF.

This sequence joins TRBV9 and TRBJ2-1; a possible D gene is TRBD2 (7 bases). There are 16 residues in the CDR3. Trimming removed 3 bases from V and 8 bases from J, with 21 bases in between. CDR1 is SGDLS, CDR2 YYNGEE, per germline. The CDR3 reads CASSESTSGGAYEQFF. DNA of the CDR3: TGTGCCAGCAGCGAGAGTACTAGTGGGGGGGCCTATGAGCAGTTCTTC.

The gene calls are TRBV18 and TRBJ2-7, with 10 bases identical to TRBD1. V shed 3 bases, J shed 3 bases, and the junction held 5 bases outside the gene matches. Germline CDR1 is KGHSH and CDR2 is LQKENI. There are 15 residues in the CDR3. CDR3 loop: CASSPAGTGDYEQYF. The CDR3 coding sequence is TGTGCCAGCTCACCCGCCGGGACAGGGGACTACGAGCAGTACTTC.

In this sample, this clonotype turned up a few times. This sequence joins TRBV7-3 and TRBJ2-2, with 8 bases identical to TRBD1. Trimming cost V 5 bases and J 5 bases; bases outside gene matches: 7. The V gene's germline CDR1 is SGHTA and CDR2 FQGTGA. The CDR3 loop spans 15 amino acids. CDR3 in amino acids: CASSRTGPWTGELFF. In DNA, the CDR3 is TGTGCCAGCAGCCGGACAGGGCCCTGGACCGGGGAGCTGTTTTTT.

This clonotype was recorded many times. The gene calls are TRBV12-3 or TRBV12-4 and TRBJ2-5; 9 bases align to TRBD1. The CDR3 extends over 15 amino acids. V shed 5 bases and J 1 base; nucleotides not matched to a gene: 5. As DNA, the CDR3 is TGTGCCAGCAGTAGGACAGGGGCGTTCCAAGAGACCCAGTACTTC. As protein: CASSRTGAFQETQYF.

This clonotype was counted many times. The rearrangement uses TRBV7-3 and TRBJ1-2, with 7 nucleotides matching TRBD1. Unmatched junction bases numbered 14, after V lost 4 bases and J lost 6 bases. CDR1 is SGHTA and CDR2 is FQGTGA in the germline V gene. This CDR3 has 16 residues. DNA for the CDR3: TGTGCCAGCAGCTCCCAGACGACAGGGAATCATGATGGCTACACCTTC. Protein: CASSSQTTGNHDGYTF. The variable domain in full, with the rest retrieved from reference TRBV7-3 and TRBJ1-2, is GAGVSQTPSNKVTEKGKYVELRCDPISGHTALYWYRQSLGQGPEFLIYFQGTGAADDSGLPNDRFFAVRPEGSVSTLKIQRTERGDSAVYLCASSSQTTGNHDGYTFGSGTRLTVV.

This clonotype appeared many times. The rearrangement joins TRBV27 to TRBJ2-7, with TRBD1 matching 9 bases. The CDR3 loop spans 12 amino acids. The V gene's germline CDR1 is MNHEY and CDR2 SMNVEV (reference sequence). V lost 6 bases and J lost 5; bases outside the gene matches: 2. This CDR3 reads CASRTGGNEQYF. The CDR3, as DNA: TGTGCCAGCAGGACAGGGGGGAACGAGCAGTACTTC.

The chain employs TRBV28 and TRBJ2-7; the D is unclear. V shed 6 bases and J shed 6 bases, with 12 bases lying between them. The CDR3 has 12 residues. Per the germline V gene, CDR1 is MDHEN and CDR2 is SYDVKM. CDR3 in DNA: TGTGCCAGCAGGGGAATGTCCGGCGAGCAGTACTTC. Its protein product is CASRGMSGEQYF.

The chain recombines TRBV2 with TRBJ2-3; possibly TRBD1 for D (5 bases). Deletions cut 7 bases from V and 4 bases from J, with 18 bases between. Germline-derived CDR1 and CDR2 are SNHLY and FYNNEI. The CDR3 is 15 amino acids. Written as DNA, the CDR3 is TGTGCCAGCAAAGGGGCGGTACTAAGGGCAGATACGCAGTATTTT. It encodes CASKGAVLRADTQYF.

This clonotype was counted only a few times. The rearrangement joins TRBV5-1 to TRBJ2-2, with 11 bases fitting TRBD2. The CDR3 runs 15 residues. J was trimmed by 6 bases and V by 3 bases; bases with no gene match: 4. Germline V lookup: CDR1 SGHRS, CDR2 YFSETQ. CDR3 region: CASSYSGGAPGELFF. The CDR3 nucleotides read TGCGCCAGCAGCTATAGCGGGGGGGCCCCCGGGGAGCTGTTTTTT.

This clonotype occurred a few times. The chain is built from TRBV27 and TRBJ1-5; TRBD1 is a possible D gene (5 bases). This CDR3 comprises 18 residues. Germline CDR1 reads MNHEY; CDR2 reads SMNVEV (reference sequence). Between the trimmed V and J ends, which lost 3 bases and 0 bases, there was a span of 18 bases. CDR3 bases: TGTGCCAGCAGTTTGTGGGCAGGAGGGGTAAATAGCAATCAGCCCCAGCATTTT. Translation: CASSLWAGGVNSNQPQHF.

This clonotype has ten or more counts. The chain combines TRBV7-3 with TRBJ2-3, with TRBD1 matching over 9 bases. The CDR3 is made up of 17 amino acids. Per germline, CDR1 SGHTA and CDR2 FQGTGA. With V trimmed by 6 bases and J by 4 bases, 14 bases remained unmatched. The CDR3 DNA follows: TGTGCCAGCAGTCCAGATTCCGGGACAGGGTTCGCAGATACGCAGTATTTT. Translating it yields CASSPDSGTGFADTQYF.

This chain joins TRBV4-2 and TRBJ2-1; 10 bases align to TRBD2. Germline V gives CDR1 LGHNA, CDR2 YNFKEQ. There are 18 residues in the CDR3. V lost 1 base, J lost 5 bases, and 11 bases stayed unmatched. CDR3 sequence: CASSQVSSGRVKDNEQFF. CDR3 nucleotides: TGTGCCAGCAGCCAAGTTTCAAGCGGGAGGGTGAAAGACAATGAGCAGTTCTTC.

The rearrangement links TRBV10-3 to TRBJ2-2, with TRBD2 identical over 7 bases. Germline V gives CDR1 ENHRY, CDR2 SYGVKD. The CDR3 length is 16 residues. V dropped 0 bases and J dropped 5; count of bases not matched to a gene: 6. The CDR3 DNA follows: TGTGCCATCAGTGAGTCTCATCAGGGAGGGACCGGGGAGCTGTTTTTT. This codes for CAISESHQGGTGELFF.

This chain connects TRBV27 to TRBJ2-1, with TRBD2 matching 15 bases. There are 17 residues in the CDR3. The V gene's germline CDR1 is MNHEY and CDR2 SMNVEV (reference sequence). With 1 base clipped from V and 9 bases from J, the junction kept 7 bases outside the gene matches. This CDR3 is CASSLFGTSGRLGEQFF. The DNA of the CDR3 is TGTGCCAGCAGTTTATTTGGGACTAGCGGGAGGTTGGGTGAGCAGTTCTTC.

The table lists this clonotype with many counts. The chain has TRBV7-6 and TRBJ1-1, with unresolved D. V shed 0 bases and J shed 1 base, with 15 bases lying between them. Looked up from germline, CDR1 is SGHVS and CDR2 is FNYEAQ. The CDR3 contains 17 residues. CDR3 DNA: TGTGCCAGCAGCTTAGCGACCGGGTCCCTAACGAACACTGAAGCTTTCTTT. Protein sequence: CASSLATGSLTNTEAFF.

In its sample, this clonotype was seen a few times. V gene TRBV18 combines with J gene TRBJ2-2; D is unresolved. CDR3 length: 12 amino acids. V dropped 3 bases and J dropped 9 bases, with 8 bases sitting between them. Germline V lookup: CDR1 KGHSH, CDR2 LQKENI. In nucleotides, the CDR3 is TGTGCCAGCTCACCCGAGAGTTGGGAGCTGTTTTTT. This translates into CASSPESWELFF.

This clonotype showed up just a few times. The chain joins TRBV19 to TRBJ2-1; the D is unclear. Per the germline V gene, CDR1 is LNHDA and CDR2 is SQIVND (reference sequence). Trimming shortened V by 2 bases and J by 0 bases, and 8 bases separated the two germline ends. The CDR3 consists of 15 residues. The CDR3, as DNA: TGTGCCAGTAGTATAAGTAGGAGCTCCTACAATGAGCAGTTCTTC. This gives the protein CASSISRSSYNEQFF.

The chain uses TRBV7-9 and TRBJ2-7; weak D call: TRBD1 (6 bases). V was trimmed by 5 bases and J by 1 base, leaving 15 bases between them. Germline V gene lookup returns CDR1 SEHNR and CDR2 FQNEAQ (reference sequence). CDR3 size: 15 residues. The CDR3 nucleotides are TGTGCCAGCAGCCCAACCCGGGACAAATCCTACGAGCAGTACTTC. It yields the protein CASSPTRDKSYEQYF.

This clonotype has more than one count but fewer than ten. The rearrangement joins TRBV5-4 to TRBJ2-4, with 7 nucleotides matching TRBD2. Germline V lookup: CDR1 SGHNT, CDR2 YYREEE (reference sequence). V gave up 4 bases and J gave up 8 bases; unmatched junction bases: 9. This CDR3 is built from 14 residues. The CDR3 DNA is TGTGCCAGCAGCCCTATCGGGGGAGGGGACATTCAGTACTTC. This sequence encodes CASSPIGGGDIQYF.

The table lists this clonotype with many counts. The CDR3 region has the DNA TGTGCCAGCAGGGGGCCTTCAAGCAACTACGAGCAGTACTTC. Translated: CASRGPSSNYEQYF. This rearrangement joins TRBV27 to TRBJ2-7, with a weak D call TRBD1 (5 bases). Trimming removed 6 bases from V and 3 bases from J, with 15 bases in between. From germline, CDR1 is MNHEY and CDR2 SMNVEV (reference sequence). There are 14 residues in the CDR3.

Points on this clonotype: Likely a read error: the CDR3 ends without its conserved phenylalanine or tryptophan. The chain has TRBV29-1 and TRBJ2-1; D ambiguous. Trimming stripped 3 bases from V and 6 bases from J, with 9 bases between. The CDR3 runs to 12 residues. In germline, CDR1 is SQVTM, CDR2 ANQGSEA. For the CDR3, the DNA is TGCAGCGTTGAGGAGACCGTCAATGAGCAGTTCTTA. Its translation is CSVEETVNEQFL.

The chain recombines TRBV4-2 with TRBJ1-5; D might be TRBD1 (6 bases). Trimming took off 1 base at V and 4 bases at J, with 11 bases between the two ends. The CDR3 runs to 15 residues. Germline lookup yields CDR1 LGHNA and CDR2 YNFKEQ. The CDR3, as DNA: TGTGCCAGCAGCCAAGGGGGGCAGCTAAATCAGCCCCAGCATTTT. Its translation: CASSQGGQLNQPQHF.

This clonotype was found many times. The chain uses TRBV29-1 and TRBJ2-7; 7 bases are shared with TRBD2. The V and J ends lost 4 bases and 4 bases, in that order; junction bases with no gene match: 19. Germline V CDR1 and CDR2: SQVTM, ANQGSEA. The CDR3 length is 17 residues. CDR3 nucleotides: TGCAGCGTTGCATACGCGGGGGAGGCCCGGGGGACGTACGAGCAGTACTTC. Translating gives CSVAYAGEARGTYEQYF.

This clonotype was seen at least ten times. V is TRBV27 and J is TRBJ1-2, with D unclear. This CDR3 is built from 13 residues. Germline V CDR1 and CDR2: MNHEY, SMNVEV (reference sequence). With 6 bases removed from V and 2 bases from J, the gap between germline ends came to 10 bases. CDR3 loop: CASSLQGNYGYTF. The CDR3 nucleotides read TGTGCCAGCAGCTTACAAGGAAACTATGGCTACACCTTC.

This clonotype occurred a few times. The gene calls are TRBV9 and TRBJ1-1; no reliable D call. Germline values: CDR1 SGDLS, CDR2 YYNGEE. V gave up 0 bases and J gave up 1 base, with 7 bases separating them. The CDR3 has 14 residues. CDR3 nucleotide sequence: TGTGCCAGCAGCGTAGATGCCCGGAACACTGAAGCTTTCTTT. Its protein product is CASSVDARNTEAFF. Looking up the rest from reference TRBV9 and TRBJ1-1 gives the full variable domain: DSGVTQTPKHLITATGQRVTLRCSPRSGDLSVYWYQQSLDQGLQFLIQYYNGEERAKGNILERFSAQQFPDLHSELNLSSLELGDSALYFCASSVDARNTEAFFGQGTRLTVV.